This entry lists 15 T cell receptor beta chains sequenced from one sample in a study of control samples from healthy donors and cancer patients. Assay: immunoSEQ multiplex PCR; the TCRdb copy retains only in-frame clones and omits some. The sample lists some 130,000 clones, roughly 92% occurring once. The sequenced material came from blood. These TCRs come from a man aged 18 to 30 in good health.

In DNA form, the CDR3 reads TGTGCCAGCAGCCCGGACATTCGAGGGTCTGAGCAGTTCTTC. Amino acids: CASSPDIRGSEQFF. This rearrangement joins TRBV4-2 to TRBJ2-1, with D possibly being TRBD1 or TRBD2 (5 bases each). V was shortened by 4 bases and J by 9 bases, with 16 bases between the two germline ends. The germline gives CDR1 LGHNA, CDR2 YNFKEQ. CDR3 size: 14 residues.

This chain links TRBV7-9 with TRBJ1-2; 10 positions match TRBD1. This CDR3 has 16 residues. V trimming: 1 base; J trimming: 7 bases; junction bases outside the gene matches: 9. CDR1 is SEHNR, CDR2 FQNEAQ, per germline (reference sequence). The CDR3, as DNA: TGTGCCAGCAGCTTAGTTATCCCGGGACAGGGGACTGGCTACACCTTC. It yields the protein CASSLVIPGQGTGYTF.

The J gene is TRBJ2-1, the V gene TRBV11-2; D not certain. Trimming left V 4 bases short and J 6 bases short, with 13 bases between. The CDR3 is 14 residues long. Germline assignment: CDR1 SGHAT and CDR2 FQNNGV. The chain's CDR3 is CASSYPPPPNEQFF. CDR3 DNA sequence: TGTGCCAGCAGCTATCCCCCCCCACCCAATGAGCAGTTCTTC.

The chain carries TRBV4-1 and TRBJ1-5; 7 positions match TRBD1. From germline, CDR1 is MGHRA and CDR2 YSYEKL. The trim removed 6 bases at V and 3 bases at J, leaving 5 bases unmatched. The CDR3 totals 14 residues. CDR3 protein: CASRATGFNQPQHF. CDR3 nucleotide sequence: TGCGCCAGCAGGGCGACAGGGTTCAATCAGCCCCAGCATTTT.

The chain is built from TRBV4-1 and TRBJ2-3, with 9 nucleotides matching TRBD2. This CDR3 comprises 17 residues. V lost 4 bases to trimming and J lost 4 bases; unmatched junction nucleotides: 12. The V gene's germline CDR1 is MGHRA and CDR2 YSYEKL. CDR3 protein: CASSPRGQRGASDTQYF. CDR3 in DNA: TGCGCCAGCAGCCCAAGAGGCCAGCGGGGGGCGTCAGATACGCAGTATTTT.

The rearrangement links TRBV28 to TRBJ1-5, with TRBD1 as a possible D gene (6 bases). Germline V gene lookup returns CDR1 MDHEN and CDR2 SYDVKM. Trimming pared 5 bases from V and 8 bases from J, leaving 16 bases between. The CDR3 covers 14 residues. CDR3 protein: CASSRGGLVEPQHF. The CDR3 nucleotides read TGTGCCAGCAGTCGAGGGGGATTGGTAGAGCCCCAGCATTTT.

The rearrangement uses TRBV18 and TRBJ1-2; D not resolved. With 4 bases removed from V and 0 bases from J, the gap between germline ends came to 12 bases. This CDR3 comprises 15 residues. Germline CDR1 reads KGHSH; CDR2 reads LQKENI. The CDR3, as DNA: TGTGCCAGCTCACTAGGCCACGCAGCTAACTATGGCTACACCTTC. This encodes CASSLGHAANYGYTF.

As for this clone: Other nucleotide sequences from this sample produce the same CDR3. CDR3 protein: CASSLRGYEQYF. Written as DNA, the CDR3 is TGTGCCAGCAGCCTCAGGGGTTACGAGCAGTACTTC. The J gene is TRBJ2-7, the V gene TRBV7-2; possibly TRBD1 for D (6 bases). Germline CDR1 SGHTA, CDR2 FQGNSA. The CDR3 has 12 amino acids. Trimming pared 5 bases from V and 4 bases from J, leaving 9 bases between.

The J gene is TRBJ1-5, the V gene TRBV6-1; D unclear. The CDR3 sequence is 16 residues long. The V gene's germline CDR1 is MNHNS and CDR2 SASEGT. With 1 base removed from V and 0 bases from J, the gap between germline ends came to 10 bases. The CDR3 DNA reads as TGTGCCAGCAGTGAAGACGGATTAAATAGCAATCAGCCCCAGCATTTT. Encoded protein: CASSEDGLNSNQPQHF.

V is TRBV5-4 and J is TRBJ2-7, with D perhaps TRBD2 (5 bases). The V end was cut by 3 bases, the J end by 5 bases, with 21 bases between. CDR1 SGHNT and CDR2 YYREEE come from the germline V gene (reference sequence). This CDR3 contains 16 residues. The CDR3 nucleotides are TGTGCCAGCAGCTCCCTATCCGGGAAGACGGTCGACGAGCAGTACTTC. Translated: CASSSLSGKTVDEQYF.

The CDR3 nucleotides are TGTGCCAGCAGTTTCACCCGGACGGAATGGTTCTTC. Amino acid sequence: CASSFTRTEWFF. The chain combines TRBV12-3 or TRBV12-4 with TRBJ2-1; D ambiguous. This CDR3 region has 12 residues. V was clipped by 3 bases and J by 15 bases, with 15 bases between them.

V and J are TRBV11-3 and TRBJ2-1, with D uncertain. CDR1 and CDR2 (germline): SGHNT, YENEEA. There are 16 residues in the CDR3. Trimming removed 5 bases from V and 6 bases from J, with 20 bases in between. The CDR3, as DNA: TGTGCCAGCAGCCAGTTTTACGGTACGGAAACCAATGAGCAGTTCTTC. Protein: CASSQFYGTETNEQFF. The whole variable domain, remainder taken from reference TRBV11-3 and TRBJ2-1, is EAGVVQSPRYKIIEKKQPVAFWCNPISGHNTLYWYLQNLGQGPELLIRYENEEAVDDSQLPKDRFSAERLKGVDSTLKIQPAELGDSAVYLCASSQFYGTETNEQFFGPGTRLTVL.

The chain couples TRBV6-5 to TRBJ2-4; D not resolved. This CDR3 region has 13 residues. Looked up from germline, CDR1 is MNHEY and CDR2 is SVGAGI. V was shortened by 6 bases and J by 3 bases, with 9 bases between the two germline ends. CDR3 region: CASRPLVKNIQYF. CDR3 in DNA: TGTGCCAGCAGACCGCTAGTCAAAAACATTCAGTACTTC.

V usage is TRBV10-3 and J usage is TRBJ1-2; 9 bases agree with TRBD1. CDR3 size: 15 residues. Germline CDR1 ENHRY, CDR2 SYGVKD. Trimming cost V 2 bases and J 6 bases; bases outside gene matches: 7. For the CDR3, the DNA is TGTGCCATCAGTGAGCCAAGACAGGGGGTGAATGGCTACACCTTC. Its translation: CAISEPRQGVNGYTF.

The chain joins TRBV11-2 to TRBJ2-3; tentatively, D is TRBD2 (6 bases). Germline loops: CDR1 SGHAT, CDR2 FQNNGV. CDR3 length: 16 residues. V was trimmed by 4 bases and J by 3 bases, leaving 17 bases between them. The CDR3 DNA reads as TGTGCCAGCAGCTCCGTAATTGCGGGGAGGACAGATACGCAGTATTTT. This codes for CASSSVIAGRTDTQYF. The full variable domain, completed using reference TRBV11-2 and TRBJ2-3, is EAGVAQSPRYKIIEKRQSVAFWCNPISGHATLYWYQQILGQGPKLLIQFQNNGVVDDSQLPKDRFSAERLKGVDSTLKIQPAKLEDSAVYLCASSSVIAGRTDTQYFGPGTRLTVL.